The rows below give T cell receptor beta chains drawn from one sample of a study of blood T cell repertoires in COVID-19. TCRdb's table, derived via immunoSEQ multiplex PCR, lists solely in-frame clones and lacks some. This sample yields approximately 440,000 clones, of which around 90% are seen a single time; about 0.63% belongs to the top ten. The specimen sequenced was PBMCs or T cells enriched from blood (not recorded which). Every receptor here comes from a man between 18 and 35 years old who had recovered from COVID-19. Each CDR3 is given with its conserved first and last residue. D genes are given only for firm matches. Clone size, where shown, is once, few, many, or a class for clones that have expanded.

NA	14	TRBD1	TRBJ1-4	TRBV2	TGTGCCAGCAGTTTACAGGGGTTTAATGAAAAACTGTTTTTT	CASSLQGFNEKLFF
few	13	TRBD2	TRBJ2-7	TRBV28	TGTGCCAGCAGTTTTGCCGGGAGGGCCGAGCAGTACTTC	CASSFAGRAEQYF
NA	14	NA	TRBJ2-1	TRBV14	TGTGCCAGGAATGACAGGACCCCCTACAATGAGCAGTTCTTC	CARNDRTPYNEQFF
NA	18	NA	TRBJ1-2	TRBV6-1	TGTGCCAGCAGTGCCTTTAGGGGGGGCGGACGAGCTAACTATGGCTACACCTTC	CASSAFRGGGRANYGYTF
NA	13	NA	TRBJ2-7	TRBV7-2	TGTGCCAGCAGCCTCCTACTAGAGTTCGAGCAGTACTTC	CASSLLLEFEQYF
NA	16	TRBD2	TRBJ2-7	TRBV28	TGTGCCAGCAGTTTATTGACTAGCGGAAACTCCTACGAGCAGTACTTC	CASSLLTSGNSYEQYF
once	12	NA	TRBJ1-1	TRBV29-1	TGCAGCGTTCCCCCGGAGGAGGGAGGAGCTTTCTTT	CSVPPEEGGAFF
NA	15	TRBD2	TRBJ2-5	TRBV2	TGTGCCAGCAGAGGGTTAGCGGGGGGAGGAGAGACCCAGTACTTC	CASRGLAGGGETQYF
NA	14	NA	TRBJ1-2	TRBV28	TGTGCCAGCAGTCAAGAACAGGGTCTGAATGGCTACACCTTC	CASSQEQGLNGYTF
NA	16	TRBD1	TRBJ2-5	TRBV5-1	TGCGCCAGCAGCTTCCCAGGACAGGGGGCGGAAGAGACCCAGTACTTC	CASSFPGQGAEETQYF
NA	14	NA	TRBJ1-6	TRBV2	TGTGCCAGCAGTGCTCACAGAGAGAATTCACCCCTCCACTTT	CASSAHRENSPLHF
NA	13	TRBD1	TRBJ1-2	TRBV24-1	TGTGCCACCAGTCGAACAGGGGCGGATGGCTACACCTTC	CATSRTGADGYTF
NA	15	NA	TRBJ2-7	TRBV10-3	TGTGCCATCAGTGAGTCTACAGGTGACCCCTACGAGCAGTACTTC	CAISESTGDPYEQYF
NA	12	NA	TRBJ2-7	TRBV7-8	TGTGCCAGCAGCCCCCAACTCTACGAGCAGTACTTC	CASSPQLYEQYF
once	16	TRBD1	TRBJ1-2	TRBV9	TGTGCCAGCAGCCCAAGGCTCCGGACAGGGGACTATGGCTACACCTTC	CASSPRLRTGDYGYTF
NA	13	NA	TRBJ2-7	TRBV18	TGTGCCAGTAAAGACGGGGAATCCTACGAGCAGTACTTC	CASKDGESYEQYF
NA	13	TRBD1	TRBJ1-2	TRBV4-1	TGCGCCAATCGGACAGGGTCTGACTATGGCTACACCTTC	CANRTGSDYGYTF
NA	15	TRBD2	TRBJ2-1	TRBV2	TGTGCCAGCAGTTTGACTAGCGGGACATACAATGAGCAGTTCTTC	CASSLTSGTYNEQFF
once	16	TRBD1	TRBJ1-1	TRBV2	TGTGCCAGCAGATGGGACAGGACTACTATGAACACTGAAGCTTTCTTT	CASRWDRTTMNTEAFF
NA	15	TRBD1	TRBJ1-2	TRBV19	TGTGCCAGTAGTACGGGACAGGTCCTTTGGTATGGCTACACCTTC	CASSTGQVLWYGYTF
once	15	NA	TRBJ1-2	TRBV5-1	TGCGCCAGCAGCTTGGGCACCAGTACTAACTATGGCTACACCTTC	CASSLGTSTNYGYTF
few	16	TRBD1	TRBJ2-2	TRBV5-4	TGTGCCAGCAGCAAGGGACAGTTCACGAACACCGGGGAGCTGTTTTTT	CASSKGQFTNTGELFF
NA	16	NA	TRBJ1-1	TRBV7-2	TGTGCCAGCAGCGAGCGCCTCTTGCTCCCGGGCACTGAAGCTTTCTTT	CASSERLLLPGTEAFF
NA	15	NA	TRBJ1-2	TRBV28	TGTGCCAGCAGTTTGGTGCCCGAGTATGGCTATGGCTACACCTTC	CASSLVPEYGYGYTF
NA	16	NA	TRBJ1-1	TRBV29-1	TGCAGCGTCGGCGCCGCCTTGGGGGGGATGGGGACTGAAGCTTTCTTT	CSVGAALGGMGTEAFF
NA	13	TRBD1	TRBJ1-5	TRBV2	TGTGCCAGCGAAGGGGGCGCAGGTCAGCCCCAGCATTTT	CASEGGAGQPQHF
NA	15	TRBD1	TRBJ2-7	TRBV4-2	TGTGCCAGCAGCCGGCCGGGACAGGGGGCCGGCGAGCAGTACTTC	CASSRPGQGAGEQYF
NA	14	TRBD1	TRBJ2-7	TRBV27	TGTGCCAGCACCCCGGGACAGCCTTCCTACGAGCAGTACTTC	CASTPGQPSYEQYF
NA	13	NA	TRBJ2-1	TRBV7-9	TGTGCCAGCAGCTTAGGAGGGGGGGATGAGCAGTTCTTC	CASSLGGGDEQFF
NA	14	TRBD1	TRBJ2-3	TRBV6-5	TGTGCCAGCAGCCCAGGACAGGGGGCAGATACGCAGTATTTT	CASSPGQGADTQYF
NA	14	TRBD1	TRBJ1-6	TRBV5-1	TGCGCCAGCAGCTTCGGGACAGTGGATTCACCCCTCCACTTT	CASSFGTVDSPLHF
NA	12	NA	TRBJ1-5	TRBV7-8	TGTGCCAGCAGCTTAGAACGGGGGCCCCAGCATTTT	CASSLERGPQHF
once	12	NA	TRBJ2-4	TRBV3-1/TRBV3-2	TGTGCCAGCAGCCCGACGGGGGACATTCAGTACTTC	CASSPTGDIQYF
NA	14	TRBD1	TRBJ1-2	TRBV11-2	TGTGCCAGCAGCGAACGGGACAGGGGATATGGCTACACCTTC	CASSERDRGYGYTF
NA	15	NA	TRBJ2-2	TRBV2	TGTGCCAGCAGAGCTGGACGCGAGGGAACCGGGGAGCTGTTTTTT	CASRAGREGTGELFF
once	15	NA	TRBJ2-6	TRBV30	TGTGCCTGGAGTCTCACAGGCGCTGGGGCCAACGTCCTGACTTTC	CAWSLTGAGANVLTF
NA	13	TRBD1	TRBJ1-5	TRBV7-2	TGTGCCAGCAGCGAGCAGGGGGATCAGCCCCAGCATTTT	CASSEQGDQPQHF
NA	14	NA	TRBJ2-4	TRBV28	TGTGCCAGCAGCTTCAGGGGAGCCAAAAACATTCAGTACTTC	CASSFRGAKNIQYF
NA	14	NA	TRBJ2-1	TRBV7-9	TGTGCCAGCAGCTTGACGGGACTTAACAATGAGCAGTTCTTC	CASSLTGLNNEQFF
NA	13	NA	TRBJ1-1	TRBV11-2	TGTGCCAGCAGCTTATCACGGGGTACTGAAGCTTTCTTT	CASSLSRGTEAFF
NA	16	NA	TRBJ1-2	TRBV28	TGTGCCAGCAGTTTAGCCAGGGGTCCTCCCAACTATGGCTACACCTTC	CASSLARGPPNYGYTF